Sequencing of this T cell receptor (beta chain) was carried out in a study of regulatory T cells in long-lasting Graves disease. Study in general: Persistent Graves' disease required over 5 years of antithyroid drugs and positive TSH receptor antibodies. Notes on the study in general: Examination was confined to peripheral blood, excluding thyroid tissue. The TCR repertoire of persistent Graves' patients was less diverse than that of newly diagnosed ones. Owing to a sample size that was small, accuracy may have been reduced.

This clonotype showed up just a few times. Its antigen is undetermined. Looked up from germline, CDR1 is MNHEY and CDR2 is SMNVEV (reference sequence). The CDR3 consists of 17 residues. The ends lost 3 bases at V and 4 bases at J; junction bases unmatched: 6. Noted time point: persistent/refractory GD, antithyroid drugs over 5 years with positive TRAb. PBMC-derived RNA was used for the TCR library. Libraries of TCR beta came from iRepertoire HTBI primers plus Arm-PCR of CDR3 regions. A single record per CDR3 protein comes from TCRdb applying MiXCR to the multiplex PCR reads. The sample shows approximately 290,000 distinct CDR3 sequences, roughly a fifth of them seen only once.

This material consisted of peripheral blood mononuclear cells (PBMCs), taken when the disease was refractory, from a patient treated with antithyroid drugs. The receptor comes from a female donor with Graves disease. The chain combines TRBV27 with TRBJ2-1; TRBD2 matches at 13 bases. CDR3 sequence (DNA): TGTGCCAGCAGTTTCCGGACTAGCGGGAGAGGTTACAATGAGCAGTTCTTC. Translation gives CASSFRTSGRGYNEQFF.